This T cell receptor beta chain was observed in a study of early T cells in non-severe SARS-CoV-2 infection. The wider study: Whole-blood bulk RNA, unsorted, was sequenced, and chains were unpaired.

Tagging with unique molecular identifiers was applied to individual cDNA molecules. TCRdb re-called the 5' RACE reads with MiXCR, one entry per CDR3 protein. The data contain some 100,000 distinct CDR3 sequences, 14% to 15% of them seen just once; the ten biggest clones take up 0.45% to 0.75%. The CDR3 has 12 amino acids. In germline, CDR1 is GTSNPN, CDR2 SVGIG (reference sequence). V was pared by 2 bases and J by 7 bases, with 11 bases between. The TCR sequence derives from an adult who was a healthcare worker with PCR-confirmed SARS-CoV-2 infection or an uninfected control (not recorded which). The material sequenced was whole blood. The chain uses TRBV30 and TRBJ1-1; D remains unclear. CDR3 DNA sequence: TGTGCCTGGAGTCCCGGACGGCATGAAGCTTTCTTT. Amino acid sequence: CAWSPGRHEAFF.